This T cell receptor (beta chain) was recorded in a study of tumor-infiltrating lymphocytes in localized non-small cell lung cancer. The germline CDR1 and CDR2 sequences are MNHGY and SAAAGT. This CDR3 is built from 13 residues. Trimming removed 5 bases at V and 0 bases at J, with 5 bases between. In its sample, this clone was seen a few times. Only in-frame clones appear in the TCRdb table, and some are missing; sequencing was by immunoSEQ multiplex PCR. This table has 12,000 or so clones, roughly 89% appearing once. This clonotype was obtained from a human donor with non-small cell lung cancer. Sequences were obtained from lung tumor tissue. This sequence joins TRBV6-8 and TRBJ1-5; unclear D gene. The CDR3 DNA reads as TGTGCCAGCAGTGAGCATAGCAATCAGCCCCAGCATTTT. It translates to CASSEHSNQPQHF.